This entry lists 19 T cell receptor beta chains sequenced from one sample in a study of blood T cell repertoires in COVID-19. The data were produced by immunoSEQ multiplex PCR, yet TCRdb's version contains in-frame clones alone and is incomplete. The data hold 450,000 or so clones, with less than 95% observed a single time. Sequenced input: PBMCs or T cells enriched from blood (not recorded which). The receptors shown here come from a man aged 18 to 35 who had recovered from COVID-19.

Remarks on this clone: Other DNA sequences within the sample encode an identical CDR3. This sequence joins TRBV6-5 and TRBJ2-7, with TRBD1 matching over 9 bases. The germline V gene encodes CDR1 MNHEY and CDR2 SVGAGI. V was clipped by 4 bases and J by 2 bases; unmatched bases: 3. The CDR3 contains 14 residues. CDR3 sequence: CASSSRQGAYEQYF. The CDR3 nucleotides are TGTGCCAGCAGTTCCCGACAGGGGGCCTACGAGCAGTACTTC.

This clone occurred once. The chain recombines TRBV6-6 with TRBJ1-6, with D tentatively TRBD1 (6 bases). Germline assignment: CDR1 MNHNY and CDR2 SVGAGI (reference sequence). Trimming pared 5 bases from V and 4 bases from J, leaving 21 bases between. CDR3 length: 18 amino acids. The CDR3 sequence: CASSQRLRDTGYNSPLHF. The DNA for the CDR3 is TGTGCCAGCAGTCAACGACTCCGGGACACCGGGTATAATTCACCCCTCCACTTT.

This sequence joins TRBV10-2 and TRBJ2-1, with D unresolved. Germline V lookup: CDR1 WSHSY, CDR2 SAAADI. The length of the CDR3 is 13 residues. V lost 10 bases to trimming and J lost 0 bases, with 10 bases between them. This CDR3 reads CATSVSSYNEQFF. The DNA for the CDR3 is TGCGCCACCTCGGTGAGCTCCTACAATGAGCAGTTCTTC.

The chain's CDR3 is CATSDRDRWGPGELFF. For the CDR3, the DNA is TGTGCCACCAGTGATCGGGACAGATGGGGACCCGGGGAGCTGTTTTTT. V and J are TRBV24-1 and TRBJ2-2, with 7 bases identical to TRBD1. CDR3 length: 16 amino acids. Looked up from germline, CDR1 is KGHDR and CDR2 is SFDVKD. V lost 3 bases and J lost 6; bases outside the gene matches: 9.

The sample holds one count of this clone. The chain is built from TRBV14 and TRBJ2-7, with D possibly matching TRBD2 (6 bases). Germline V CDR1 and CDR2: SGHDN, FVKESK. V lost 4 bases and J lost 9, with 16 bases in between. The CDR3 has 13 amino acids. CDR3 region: CASSLGLIGGQYF. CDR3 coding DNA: TGTGCCAGCAGCCTCGGACTAATTGGCGGGCAGTACTTC.

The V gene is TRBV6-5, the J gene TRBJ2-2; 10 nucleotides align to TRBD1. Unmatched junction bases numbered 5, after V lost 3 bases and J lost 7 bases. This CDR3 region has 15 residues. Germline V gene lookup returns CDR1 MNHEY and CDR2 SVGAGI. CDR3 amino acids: CASSYRDRGNGELFF. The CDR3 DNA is TGTGCCAGCAGTTATAGGGACAGGGGAAACGGGGAGCTGTTTTTT.

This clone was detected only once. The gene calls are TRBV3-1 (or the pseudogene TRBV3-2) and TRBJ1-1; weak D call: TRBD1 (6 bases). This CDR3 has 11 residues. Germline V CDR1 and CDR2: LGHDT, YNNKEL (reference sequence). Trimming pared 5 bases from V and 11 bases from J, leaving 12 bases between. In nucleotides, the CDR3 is TGTGCCAGCAGCAAACGCACAGGGGCTTTCTTT. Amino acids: CASSKRTGAFF.

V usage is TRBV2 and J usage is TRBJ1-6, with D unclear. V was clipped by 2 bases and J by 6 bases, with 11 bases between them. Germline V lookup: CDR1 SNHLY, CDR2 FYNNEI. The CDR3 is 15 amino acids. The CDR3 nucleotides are TGTGCCAGCAGTGAACGGGTTCTTATTAATTCACCCCTCCACTTT. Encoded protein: CASSERVLINSPLHF.

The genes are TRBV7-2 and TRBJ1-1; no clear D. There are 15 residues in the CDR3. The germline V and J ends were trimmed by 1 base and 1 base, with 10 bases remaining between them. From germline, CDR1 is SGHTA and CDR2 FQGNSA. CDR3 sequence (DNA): TGTGCCAGCAGCTTAGGCAGGTTCGAGAACACTGAAGCTTTCTTT. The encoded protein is CASSLGRFENTEAFF.

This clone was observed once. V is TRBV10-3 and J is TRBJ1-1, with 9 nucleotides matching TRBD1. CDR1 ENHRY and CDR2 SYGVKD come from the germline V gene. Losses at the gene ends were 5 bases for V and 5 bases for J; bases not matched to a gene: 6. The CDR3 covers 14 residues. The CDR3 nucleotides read TGTGCCATCAGTTCGGGACAGGGAGGTACTGAAGCTTTCTTT. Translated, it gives CAISSGQGGTEAFF.

The CDR3: CASSLRTGANYGYTF. For the CDR3, the DNA is TGTGCCAGCAGCCTCCGGACAGGGGCTAACTATGGCTACACCTTC. The chain couples TRBV7-8 to TRBJ1-2; 9 bases agree with TRBD1. The germline V gene encodes CDR1 SGHVS and CDR2 FQNEAQ. V trimming: 5 bases; J trimming: 0 bases; junction bases outside the gene matches: 4. This CDR3 has 15 residues.

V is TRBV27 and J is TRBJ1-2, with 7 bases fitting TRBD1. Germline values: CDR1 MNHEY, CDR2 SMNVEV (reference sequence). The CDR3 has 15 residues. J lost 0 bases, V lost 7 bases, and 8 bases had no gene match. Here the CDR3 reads CASTSAGGSNYGYTF. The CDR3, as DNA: TGTGCCAGCACCAGCGCAGGGGGGTCTAACTATGGCTACACCTTC.

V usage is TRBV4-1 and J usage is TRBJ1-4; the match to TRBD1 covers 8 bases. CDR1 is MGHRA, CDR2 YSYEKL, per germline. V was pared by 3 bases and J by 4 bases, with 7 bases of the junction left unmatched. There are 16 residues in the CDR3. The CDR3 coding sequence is TGCGCCAGCAGCCAGGGACAGGTGGCCCTTAATGAAAAACTGTTTTTT. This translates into CASSQGQVALNEKLFF.

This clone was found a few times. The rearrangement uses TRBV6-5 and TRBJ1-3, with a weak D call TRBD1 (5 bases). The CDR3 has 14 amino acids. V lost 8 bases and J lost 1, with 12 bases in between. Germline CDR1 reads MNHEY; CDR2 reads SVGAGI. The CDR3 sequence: CASGRVKSGNTIYF. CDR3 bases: TGTGCCAGCGGCAGGGTGAAATCTGGAAACACCATATATTTT.

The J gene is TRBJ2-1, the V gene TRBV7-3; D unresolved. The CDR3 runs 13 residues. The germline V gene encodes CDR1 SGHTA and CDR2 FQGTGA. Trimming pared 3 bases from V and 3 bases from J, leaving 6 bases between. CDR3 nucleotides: TGTGCCAGCAGCTTCAAGAGCTACAATGAGCAGTTCTTC. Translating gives CASSFKSYNEQFF.

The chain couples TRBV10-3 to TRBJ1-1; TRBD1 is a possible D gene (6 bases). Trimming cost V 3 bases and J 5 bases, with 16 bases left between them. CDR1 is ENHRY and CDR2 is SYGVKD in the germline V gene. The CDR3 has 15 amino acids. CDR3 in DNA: TGTGCCATCAGTGACCCCCCGGCAGGGGATACTGAAGCTTTCTTT. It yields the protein CAISDPPAGDTEAFF.

The CDR3 DNA sequence: TGTGCCAGTAGTACCGGGGACATCCGCTATGGCTACACCTTC. Its protein is CASSTGDIRYGYTF. The gene calls are TRBV19 and TRBJ1-2; D perhaps matches TRBD1 (6 bases). The CDR3 has 14 residues. Germline V lookup: CDR1 LNHDA, CDR2 SQIVND (reference sequence). V was clipped by 4 bases and J by 4 bases, with 13 bases between them.

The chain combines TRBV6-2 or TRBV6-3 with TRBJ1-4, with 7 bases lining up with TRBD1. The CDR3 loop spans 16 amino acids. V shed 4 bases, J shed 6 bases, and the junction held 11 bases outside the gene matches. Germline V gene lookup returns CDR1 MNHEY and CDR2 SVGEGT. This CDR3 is CASSSPPDREDEKLFF. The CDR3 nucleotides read TGTGCCAGCAGTTCGCCCCCTGACAGGGAAGATGAAAAACTGTTTTTT.

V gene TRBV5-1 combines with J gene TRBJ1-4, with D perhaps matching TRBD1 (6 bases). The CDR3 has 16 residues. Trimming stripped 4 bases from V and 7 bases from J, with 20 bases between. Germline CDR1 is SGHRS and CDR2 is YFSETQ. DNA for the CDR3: TGCGCCAGCAGCCAAGGGGGGCCAGGGGAGGGTGAAAAACTGTTTTTT. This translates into CASSQGGPGEGEKLFF.